Shown below are 32 T cell receptor delta chains from a single sample sequenced in a study of gamma-delta T cells after stem cell transplantation. TCRdb made new clone calls on the RT-PCR reads using CATT. The repertoire holds 1,300 or so delta-chain clones, with approximately 3.1% as singletons. The specimen sequenced was gamma-delta T cells. Every receptor here comes from a human donor. It is not recorded whose cells these are; they may come from a transplant donor.

Concerning this clone itself: This may stem from a read error, because a much larger clone lies one nucleotide away. The gene calls are TRDV2 and TRDJ3, with 12 positions matching TRDD3. This CDR3 is built from 19 residues. Germline V gene sequence: CDR1 GEAIGNYY, CDR2 EKD. The chain's CDR3 is CACDTSTGGYSWGTRQMFF. The CDR3 nucleotides read TGTGCCTGTGACACCAGTACTGGGGGATACTCCTGGGGCACCCGACAGATGTTTTTC.

This clone is large. This CDR3 is also generated by other DNA sequences in the sample. The V and J genes are TRDV2 and TRDJ1; maybe TRDD3 (6 bases). The CDR3 has 16 residues. Germline CDR1 GEAIGNYY, CDR2 EKD. V was clipped by 0 bases and J by 7 bases, with 20 bases between them. The CDR3 reads CACDTVGGGSRGKLIF. The CDR3 DNA is TGTGCCTGTGACACCGTCGGTGGGGGTTCAAGGGGTAAACTCATCTTT.

For this clone: Given a much more abundant clone one base away, this may be a read error. This CDR3 is also generated by other DNA sequences in the sample. V and J are TRDV2 and TRDJ3; TRDD3 might be the D (5 bases). V gave up 0 bases and J gave up 0 bases, with 11 bases separating them. Per the germline V gene, CDR1 is GEAIGNYY and CDR2 is EKD. The CDR3 has 18 residues. CDR3 sequence: CACDTGGPSSWDTRQMFF. CDR3 DNA sequence: TGTGCCTGTGACACCGGGGGGCCAAGCTCCTGGGACACCCGACAGATGTTTTTC.

About this clone itself: Given a much more abundant clone one base away, this may be a read error. Distinct nucleotide sequences in the sample also encode this CDR3. The chain combines TRDV2 with TRDJ1; 10 bases map to TRDD3. The CDR3 length is 20 residues. Germline V gene lookup returns CDR1 GEAIGNYY and CDR2 EKD. The CDR3 spells CACDTLLLRTSGDTGDKLIF. The CDR3 region has the DNA TGTGCCTGCGACACCCTACTACTACGGACCTCGGGGGATACGGGCGATAAACTCATCTTT.

This rearrangement joins TRDV1 to TRDJ1; TRDD3 matches at 13 bases. The CDR3 is 24 residues long. Losses at the gene ends were 0 bases for V and 3 bases for J; bases not matched to a gene: 25. The germline gives CDR1 TSWWSYY, CDR2 QGS. The CDR3 region is CALGELRRSGYDWGIRGGADKLIF. CDR3 coding DNA: TGTGCTCTTGGGGAACTAAGGAGAAGTGGTTACGACTGGGGGATACGAGGAGGGGCCGATAAACTCATCTTT.

Here the J gene is TRDJ1 and the V gene is not called; the table gives TRDD3 as D, unverified against the DNA. This CDR3 spans 20 amino acids. The DNA of the CDR3 is TGTGCCTGTGACACACTGGGGGATACGCTGAAGGGAAAGTACACCGATACACTCATCTTT. It encodes CACDTLGDTLKGKYTDTLIF.

This clone was observed a few times. The junction departs from germline at one end; a sequencing error may be responsible. The V gene is TRDV2, the J gene TRDJ1; 11 nucleotides align to TRDD3. Germline-derived CDR1 and CDR2 are GEAIGNYY and EKD. The CDR3 covers 18 residues. The CDR3 loop is CACDTVDWGIEASDKLIF. CDR3 in DNA: TGTGCCTGCGACACCGTTGACTGGGGGATAGAGGCCTCCGATAAACTCATCTTT.

The table lists this clone with a few counts. The CDR3 sequence: CACDTAGSTGGRSRKLIF. CDR3 in DNA: TGTGCCTGTGACACCGCCGGCAGTACTGGGGGAAGGTCGCGAAAACTCATCTTT. This chain uses TRDV2 with TRDJ1; 9 bases match TRDD3. Germline V gives CDR1 GEAIGNYY, CDR2 EKD. V dropped 0 bases and J dropped 8; count of bases not matched to a gene: 18. The CDR3 loop spans 18 amino acids.

On this clone: This probably arose from a read error, given a far larger clone one base away. This chain connects TRDV2 to TRDJ1, with D perhaps TRDD3 (6 bases). CDR3 length: 19 residues. The germline gives CDR1 GEAIGNYY, CDR2 EKD. For the CDR3, the DNA is TGTGCCTGTGACCAGTTACACGATACGTTCTTTAAGTACACCGATAAACCCATCTTT. Translation: CACDQLHDTFFKYTDKPIF.

Relative to its sample, this clone is large. The genes are TRDV2 and TRDJ1, with D perhaps TRDD3 (6 bases). Germline values: CDR1 GEAIGNYY, CDR2 EKD. This CDR3 is built from 18 residues. The V gene lost 1 base and the J gene lost 1 base, with 21 bases spanning the gap. In nucleotides, the CDR3 is TGTGCCTGTGACACACTACTGGGTCGGGGCGAACCCACCGATAAACTCATCTTT. It yields the protein CACDTLLGRGEPTDKLIF.

By sample fraction, this clone is large. This chain joins TRDV2 and TRDJ1; D gene ambiguous. Germline CDR1 is GEAIGNYY and CDR2 is EKD. Trimming left V 3 bases short and J 3 bases short, with 10 bases between. The CDR3 contains 13 residues. CDR3 bases: TGTGCCTGTGACGCTTTCGGGGCCGATAAACTCATCTTT. This codes for CACDAFGADKLIF.

This clone qualifies as hyperexpanded (1% or more). The same CDR3 is also encoded by other DNA sequences in this sample. V gene TRDV2 combines with J gene TRDJ1; TRDD3 matches at 8 bases. This CDR3 spans 19 amino acids. Trimming at V came to 1 base and at J to 0 bases, leaving 15 bases not matched to a gene. The germline CDR1 and CDR2 sequences are GEAIGNYY and EKD. CDR3 sequence reads: CACDTISHTGGLYTDKLIF. The DNA for the CDR3 is TGTGCCTGTGACACAATCTCGCATACTGGGGGCCTGTACACCGATAAACTCATCTTT.

This clone was counted only a few times. This sequence may be a read error, since a much larger clone differs from it by one base. This chain uses TRDV2 with TRDJ1, with 12 nucleotides matching TRDD3. The V gene end was trimmed by 1 base and the J gene end by 0 bases; junction bases not matched to a gene: 11. The CDR3 totals 19 residues. Germline CDR1 is GEAIGNYY and CDR2 is EKD. CDR3 loop: CACDTLGDTLDPYTDKLIF. CDR3 DNA: TGTGCCTGTGACACGCTGGGGGATACGCTTGATCCGTACACCGATAAACTCATCTTT.

Worth noting for this clone: Given a much more abundant clone one base away, this may be a read error. The rearrangement uses TRDV2 and TRDJ1; 8 nucleotides match TRDD3. The germline V gene encodes CDR1 GEAIGNYY and CDR2 EKD. V trimming: 0 bases; J trimming: 2 bases; junction bases outside the gene matches: 13. This CDR3 has 18 residues. CDR3 DNA: TGTGCCTGTGACACCGTTGGATCGGGGATACACGAAACCGATAAACTCATCTTT. Translated: CACDTVGSGIHETDKLIF.

Worth noting for this clone: It differs at one base from a far larger clone, so likely a read error. The sample carries other DNA sequences with the same CDR3. The J gene is TRDJ1, the V gene TRDV2, with TRDD3 identical over 8 bases. The V segment lost 1 base and the J segment 0 bases; nucleotides outside the gene matches: 15. The CDR3 is 19 amino acids. Germline CDR1 and CDR2: GEAIGNYY and EKD. CDR3 DNA sequence: TGTGCCTGTGACACAATCTCGCATACTGGGGGCCTATACACCGATAAACTCATCTTT. Translated: CACDTISHTGGLYTDKLIF.

This clone is classed as large. This sample also contains other DNA sequences that code for the same CDR3. The chain links TRDV2 to TRDJ1, with D uncertain. Trimming pared 0 bases from V and 0 bases from J, leaving 10 bases between. The CDR3 has 15 amino acids. CDR1 is GEAIGNYY and CDR2 is EKD in the germline V gene. The CDR3 sequence: CACDTVSSYTDKLIF. CDR3 bases: TGTGCCTGTGACACCGTTAGTAGTTACACCGATAAACTCATCTTT.

This clone rates as large. Other DNA sequences in this specimen translate into the identical CDR3. The chain has TRDV2 and TRDJ1, with D hard to call. Between the trimmed V and J ends, which lost 0 bases and 7 bases, there was a span of 17 bases. Germline V gene data show CDR1 as GEAIGNYY and CDR2 as EKD. The CDR3 is 15 amino acids. Here the CDR3 DNA reads TGTGCCTGTGACACCGTTGGGTCGAAAGGTGGTAAACTCATCTTT. Residues: CACDTVGSKGGKLIF.

In its sample, this clone was seen a few times. A far larger clone is off by one base, so a read error is likely. Other DNA sequences from this sample encode an identical CDR3 as well. The chain combines TRDV2 with TRDJ1, with D perhaps matching TRDD3 (5 bases). Trimming cost V 4 bases and J 3 bases, with 14 bases left between them. Per the germline V gene, CDR1 is GEAIGNYY and CDR2 is EKD. This CDR3 spans 14 amino acids. The CDR3 nucleotides read TGTGCCTGTGAAACGATTACACTGGCCGATAAACTCATCTTT. It codes for CACETITLADKLIF.

This clone is labeled as large. The V and J genes are TRDV2 and TRDJ1; 8 positions match TRDD3. CDR3 length: 20 residues. In germline, CDR1 is GEAIGNYY, CDR2 EKD. Trimming took 3 bases from V and 3 from J; bases not matched to a gene: 23. The CDR3 DNA sequence: TGTGCCTGTGACGCAATCCTGCCCGTAGTGGGGGATTATTCGGCCGATAAACTCATCTTT. Translation gives CACDAILPVVGDYSADKLIF.

CDR3: CACDTVTGGYKDHDKLIF. CDR3 bases: TGTGCCTGTGACACGGTCACTGGGGGATACAAGGACCACGATAAACTCATCTTT. This chain uses TRDV2 with TRDJ1; 12 nucleotides align to TRDD3. Germline V gene sequence: CDR1 GEAIGNYY, CDR2 EKD. The junction had 12 bases not matched to a gene; V was cut back by 1 base and J by 4 bases. This CDR3 spans 18 amino acids.

The chain uses TRDV1 and TRDJ1; 9 bases line up with TRDD2. Losses at the gene ends were 0 bases for V and 0 bases for J; bases not matched to a gene: 35. CDR1 and CDR2 (germline): TSWWSYY, QGS. This CDR3 contains 27 residues. CDR3 region: CALGELWPPSLSLPTKAGGLYTDKLIF. Written as DNA, the CDR3 is TGTGCTCTTGGGGAACTATGGCCCCCTTCATTATCCCTTCCTACGAAGGCTGGGGGCCTGTACACCGATAAACTCATCTTT.

This clone was counted only a few times. V and J are TRDV1 and TRDJ1, with 9 bases lining up with TRDD3. J gave up 2 bases and V 2 bases, and 24 bases lay outside the gene matches. Germline V gene data show CDR1 as TSWWSYY and CDR2 as QGS. This CDR3 region has 22 residues. Written as DNA, the CDR3 is TGTGCTCTTGGGGAAGGGGTACTGGGATCCTACGGTTGGGGGATAAGGACCGATAAACTCATCTTT. It encodes CALGEGVLGSYGWGIRTDKLIF.

The table lists this clone with a few counts. The chain has TRDV2 and TRDJ1, with 10 positions matching TRDD3. V shed 0 bases, J shed 5 bases, and the junction held 26 bases outside the gene matches. The CDR3 sequence is 22 residues long. Germline V lookup: CDR1 GEAIGNYY, CDR2 EKD. CDR3 protein: CACDTVKPIMLGDSHKIDKLIF. The DNA for the CDR3 is TGTGCCTGTGACACCGTGAAGCCCATCATGCTGGGGGATAGCCATAAGATTGATAAACTCATCTTT.

This clone was seen only a few times. One base away lies a much larger clone, so this may be a sequencing read error. The rearrangement links TRDV2 to TRDJ1; TRDD3 matches 8 bases. The germline V gene has CDR1 GEAIGNYY and CDR2 EKD. Losses at the gene ends were 1 base for V and 0 bases for J; bases not matched to a gene: 21. This CDR3 is built from 21 residues. For the CDR3, the DNA is TGTGCCTGTGACACTCTTTCCCCATGTACTGGGGGCCTAGCGTACACCGATAAACTCATCTTT. It translates to CACDTLSPCTGGLAYTDKLIF.

This chain uses TRDV2 with TRDJ1; the D gene is possibly TRDD3 (6 bases). V was cut by 0 bases and J by 4 bases, with 17 bases left in between. Germline CDR1 reads GEAIGNYY; CDR2 reads EKD. This CDR3 is built from 16 residues. The CDR3 loop reads CACDTLPARLGDKLIF. The DNA for the CDR3 is TGTGCCTGTGACACCCTTCCAGCGCGACTGGGCGATAAACTCATCTTT.

This clone is categorized as medium-sized. The V call is TRDV1, the J call TRDJ1; D is ambiguous. Trimming cost V 4 bases and J 2 bases, with 17 bases left between them. Germline V gene data show CDR1 as TSWWSYY and CDR2 as QGS. There are 16 residues in the CDR3. The CDR3 here is CALGVWPPRWTDKLIF. The CDR3 coding sequence is TGTGCTCTTGGGGTTTGGCCCCCTCGGTGGACCGATAAACTCATCTTT.

Points on this clone: A much larger clone differs from this one at a single base, so this may be a read error. Other DNA sequences from this sample encode an identical CDR3 as well. The chain recombines TRDV2 with TRDJ1, with TRDD3 matching 10 bases. Germline V gene sequence: CDR1 GEAIGNYY, CDR2 EKD. The CDR3 covers 17 residues. CDR3 coding DNA: TGTGCCTGTGATAGACTGGGGGATTTCAGGGACACCGATAAACTTATCTTT. Its translation: CACDRLGDFRDTDKLIF.

The CDR3 spells CALGESYSYYYTDKLIF. CDR3 DNA sequence: TGTGCTCTTGGGGAATCCTACTCTTACTACTACACCGATAAACTCATCTTT. The chain links TRDV1 to TRDJ1; weak D call: TRDD2 (6 bases). The length of the CDR3 is 17 residues. The ends were cut back, 2 bases at V and 0 bases at J, with 16 bases in the middle. Germline CDR1 is TSWWSYY and CDR2 is QGS.

This clone is medium-sized. The CDR3 protein is CALGEHHPYTDKLIF. CDR3 sequence (DNA): TGTGCTCTTGGGGAACACCACCCCTACACCGATAAACTCATCTTT. This chain uses TRDV1 with TRDJ1; D not certain. Germline CDR1 TSWWSYY, CDR2 QGS. The CDR3 length is 15 residues. V lost 1 base and J lost 0, with 9 bases in between.

Note on this clone: A much more abundant neighbour one base away suggests this may be a read error. The V call is TRDV2, the J call TRDJ1; D unclear. CDR1 and CDR2 (germline): GEAIGNYY, EKD. The V end lost 2 bases, the J end lost 1 base, and 25 bases lay between the germline ends. This CDR3 is built from 19 residues. The CDR3 sequence: CACDSLLSNTNDSTDKLIF. CDR3 bases: TGTGCCTGTGACAGCTTACTGTCAAACACGAACGACAGCACCGATAAACTCATCTTT.

This clone is termed medium-sized. The rearrangement joins TRDV2 to TRDJ3; 10 bases align to TRDD3. V was pared by 2 bases and J by 0 bases, with 6 bases of the junction left unmatched. This CDR3 is 19 amino acids long. The germline V gene encodes CDR1 GEAIGNYY and CDR2 EKD. The CDR3 DNA sequence: TGTGCCTGTGACAGGGTACTGGGGGATCGCTCCTGGGACACCCGACAGATGTTTTTC. It encodes CACDRVLGDRSWDTRQMFF.

CDR3 sequence (DNA): TGTGCCTGTGGCACGGTCACTGGGGGATACAAGGACCACGATAAACTCATCTTT. It yields the protein CACGTVTGGYKDHDKLIF. This rearrangement joins TRDV2 to TRDJ1; 12 nucleotides agree with TRDD3. Germline assignment: CDR1 GEAIGNYY and CDR2 EKD. V shed 5 bases and J 4 bases; nucleotides not matched to a gene: 16. This CDR3 contains 18 residues.